This TCR beta chain stems from a study of blood T cell repertoires in COVID-19. Study-wide context: Samples of COVID-19 (acute and convalescent) were obtained from the United States, Italy and Spain. The analysed material was cDNA or gDNA that came from T cells, B-cell-depleted T cells, or PBMCs.

The germline gives CDR1 SGHRS, CDR2 YFSETQ. The CDR3 is 14 residues long. V was clipped by 2 bases and J by 10 bases; unmatched bases: 10. In the authors' methods: Nucleated cell number was recorded as an estimate derived from reference gene primer amplification. Clones were read by immunoSEQ multiplex PCR, and TCRdb kept only the in-frame ones, dropping some. For V, J and clone size, that table is used; D and trimming come from the DNA. The sample lists tens of thousands of clones; 85% to 90% were seen once. Specimen: peripheral blood. The chain is built from TRBV5-1 and TRBJ1-1; 8 bases line up with TRBD1. This receptor was taken from an elderly man with acute or convalescent COVID-19. The DNA of the CDR3 is TGCGCCAGCAGCTTACAGGGGGGATCTGGCGGAGCTTTCTTT. Translated, it gives CASSLQGGSGGAFF.